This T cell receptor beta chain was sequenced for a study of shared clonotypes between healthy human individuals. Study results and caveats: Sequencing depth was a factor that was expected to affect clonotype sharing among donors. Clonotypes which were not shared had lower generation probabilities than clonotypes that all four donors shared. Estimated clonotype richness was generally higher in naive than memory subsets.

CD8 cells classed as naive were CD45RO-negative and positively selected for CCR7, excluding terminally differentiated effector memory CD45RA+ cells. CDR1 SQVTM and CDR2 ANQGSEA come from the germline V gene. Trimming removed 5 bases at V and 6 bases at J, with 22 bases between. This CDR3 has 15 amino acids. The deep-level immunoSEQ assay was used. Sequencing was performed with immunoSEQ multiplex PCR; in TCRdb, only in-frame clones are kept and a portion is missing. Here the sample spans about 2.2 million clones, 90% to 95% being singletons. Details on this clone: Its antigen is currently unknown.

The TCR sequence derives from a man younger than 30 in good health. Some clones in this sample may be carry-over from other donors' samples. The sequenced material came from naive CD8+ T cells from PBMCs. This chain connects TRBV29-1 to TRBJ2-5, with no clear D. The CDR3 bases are TGCAGCGTTCCTAGTGGCGGACCCAGGTTGAAGACCCAGTACTTC. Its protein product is CSVPSGGPRLKTQYF.